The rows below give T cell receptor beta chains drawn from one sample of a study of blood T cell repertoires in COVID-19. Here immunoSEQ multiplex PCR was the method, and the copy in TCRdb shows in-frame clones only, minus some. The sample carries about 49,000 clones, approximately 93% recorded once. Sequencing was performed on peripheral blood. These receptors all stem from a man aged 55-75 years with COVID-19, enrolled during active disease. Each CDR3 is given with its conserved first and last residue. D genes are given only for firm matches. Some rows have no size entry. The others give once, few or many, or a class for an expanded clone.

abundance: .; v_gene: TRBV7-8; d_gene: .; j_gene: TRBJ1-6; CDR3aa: CASSLGQGKNSPLHF; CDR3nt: TGTGCCAGCAGCTTAGGGCAGGGGAAGAATTCACCCCTCCACTTT
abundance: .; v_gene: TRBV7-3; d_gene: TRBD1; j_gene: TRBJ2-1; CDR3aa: CASSPGTAKSEQFF; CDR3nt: TGTGCCAGCAGCCCTGGGACAGCCAAATCCGAGCAGTTCTTC
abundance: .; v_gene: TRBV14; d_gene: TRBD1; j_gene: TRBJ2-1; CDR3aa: CASSQEDRVGNEQFF; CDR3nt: TGTGCCAGCAGCCAAGAGGACAGGGTGGGCAATGAGCAGTTCTTC
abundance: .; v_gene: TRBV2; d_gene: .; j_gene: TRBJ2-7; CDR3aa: CASSRTPFLSYEQYF; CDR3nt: TGTGCCAGCAGTAGAACTCCATTTCTCTCCTACGAGCAGTACTTC
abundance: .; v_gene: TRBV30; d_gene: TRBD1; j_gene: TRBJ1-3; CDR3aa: CAWSFTGTAGNTIYF; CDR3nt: TGTGCCTGGAGTTTCACCGGGACAGCTGGAAACACCATATATTTT
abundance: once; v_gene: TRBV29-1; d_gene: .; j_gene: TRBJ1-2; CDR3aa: CSVEIQNYGYTF; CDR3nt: TGCAGCGTTGAAATTCAGAACTATGGCTACACCTTC
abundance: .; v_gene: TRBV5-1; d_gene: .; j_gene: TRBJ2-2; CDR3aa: CASVPSGGGAGELFF; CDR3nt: TGCGCCAGCGTCCCTTCAGGAGGAGGGGCCGGGGAGCTGTTTTTT
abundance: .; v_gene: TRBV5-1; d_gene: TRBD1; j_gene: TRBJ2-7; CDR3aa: CASSWQGTGGVEQYF; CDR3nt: TGCGCCAGCAGCTGGCAAGGGACAGGGGGGGTCGAGCAGTACTTC
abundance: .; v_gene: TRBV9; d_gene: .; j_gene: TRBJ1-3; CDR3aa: CASSARTASGNTIYF; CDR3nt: TGTGCCAGCAGCGCCAGGACAGCCTCTGGAAACACCATATATTTT
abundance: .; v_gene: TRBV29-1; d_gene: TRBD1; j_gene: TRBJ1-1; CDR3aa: CSVLHDREGTEAFF; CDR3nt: TGCAGCGTTCTTCACGACAGGGAAGGCACTGAAGCTTTCTTT
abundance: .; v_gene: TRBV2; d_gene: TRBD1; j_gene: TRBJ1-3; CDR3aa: CASSSDRTGSNTIYF; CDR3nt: TGTGCCAGCAGTTCAGATAGGACAGGGAGCAACACCATATATTTT
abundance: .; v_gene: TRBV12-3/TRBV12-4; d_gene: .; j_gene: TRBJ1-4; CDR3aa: CASSPSENEKLFF; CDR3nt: TGTGCCAGCAGTCCTTCCGAGAATGAAAAACTGTTTTTT
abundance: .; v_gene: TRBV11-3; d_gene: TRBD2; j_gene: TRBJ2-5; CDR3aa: CASSSGLAGGRETQYF; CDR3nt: TGTGCCAGCAGCTCGGGACTAGCGGGGGGCCGAGAGACCCAGTACTTC